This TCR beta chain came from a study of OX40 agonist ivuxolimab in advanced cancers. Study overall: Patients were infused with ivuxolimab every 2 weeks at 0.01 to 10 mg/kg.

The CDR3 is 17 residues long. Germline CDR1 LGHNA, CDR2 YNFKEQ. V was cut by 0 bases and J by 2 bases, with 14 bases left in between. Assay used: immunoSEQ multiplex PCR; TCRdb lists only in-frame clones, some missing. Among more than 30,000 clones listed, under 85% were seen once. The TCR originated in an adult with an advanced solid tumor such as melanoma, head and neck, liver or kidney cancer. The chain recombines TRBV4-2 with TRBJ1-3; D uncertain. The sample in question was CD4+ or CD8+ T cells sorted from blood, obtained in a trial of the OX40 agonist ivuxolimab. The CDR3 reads CASSQDLAPVTGNTIYF. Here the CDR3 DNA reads TGTGCCAGCAGCCAAGATCTGGCCCCAGTGACTGGAAACACCATATATTTT.